This T cell receptor (beta chain) was documented in a study of regulatory T cells in long-lasting Graves disease. Documented time point: newly diagnosed GD, antithyroid drugs for less than 3 months. PBMCs were the source of the RNA used for TCR sequencing. Library construction for TCR beta used iRepertoire HTBI primers and Arm-PCR of CDR3 regions. TCRdb redid the calling of the multiplex PCR reads with MiXCR, one entry per CDR3 protein. The repertoire holds around 420,000 distinct CDR3 sequences, with around 16% as singletons. Trimming pared 4 bases from V and 6 bases from J, leaving 15 bases between. The CDR3 runs to 14 residues. Germline V gene lookup returns CDR1 SGHVS and CDR2 FNYEAQ. The sample was also reused in another study, on T cells in Graves' hyperthyroidism and ophthalmopathy. That work contributes: Diagnoses used clinical symptoms, serum thyroxine and TRAb, thyroid ultrasound and orbital computed tomography.

The specimen comprised peripheral blood mononuclear cells (PBMCs), sampled at new diagnosis, from a patient treated with antithyroid drugs. The sequence was collected from a woman in her thirties or forties with Graves disease. The V and J genes are TRBV7-6 and TRBJ1-1; a weak D match, TRBD1 (6 bases). CDR3 coding DNA: TGTGCCAGCAGCTCAGGAGGTTCAGGGGCTGAAGCTTTCTTT. The encoded protein is CASSSGGSGAEAFF.